Listed here are 17 T cell receptor beta chains from one sample, sequenced in a study of T cell repertoires in cytomegalovirus infection (dated by TCRdb to the late 2010s). The sequencing machine was an Illumina HiSeq 1500. TCRdb handled the public reads itself, with Q25 trimming in fastp and clone calling in MiXCR, and kept productive beta chains. Identical CDR3 protein sequences are pooled into one entry, listed with their most common genes and DNA. Across this sample there are around 330,000 distinct CDR3 sequences, with about a sixth seen only once. The ten most abundant clones make up 12% of the sample. The sequenced sample consisted of PBMCs. These receptors originate from a human donor in good health (CMV status not recorded). Some clones in this sample may be carry-over from other donors' samples.

This clonotype was seen repeatedly, ten times or more. The V and J genes are TRBV7-2 and TRBJ1-2; TRBD1 matches at 7 bases. V lost 7 bases and J lost 3; bases outside the gene matches: 5. The CDR3 consists of 13 residues. Germline-derived CDR1 and CDR2 are SGHTA and FQGNSA. CDR3 coding DNA: TGTGCCAGCACCCAAGACAGGGACTATGGCTACACCTTC. This translates into CASTQDRDYGYTF.

In this sample, this clonotype turned up many times. This chain joins TRBV7-6 and TRBJ2-6; 7 positions agree with TRBD1. Per germline, CDR1 SGHVS and CDR2 FNYEAQ. V lost 1 base and J lost 2; bases outside the gene matches: 2. The CDR3 has 16 amino acids. The CDR3: CASSLETGTGANVLTF. The CDR3 DNA reads TGTGCCAGCAGCTTAGAGACAGGGACTGGGGCCAACGTCCTGACTTTC.

This clonotype has at least ten counts. The chain carries TRBV20-1 and TRBJ1-1; D unresolved. Looked up from germline, CDR1 is DFQATT and CDR2 is SNEGSKA (reference sequence). The CDR3 length is 13 residues. V was trimmed by 2 bases and J by 7 bases, leaving 14 bases between them. This chain's CDR3 is CSARPTAYSEAFF. CDR3 sequence (DNA): TGCAGTGCTAGACCCACAGCCTATAGTGAAGCTTTCTTT.

V usage is TRBV4-1 and J usage is TRBJ1-1; D gene unclear. The CDR3 is made up of 14 amino acids. The V end was cut by 1 base, the J end by 1 base, with 7 bases between. Looked up from germline, CDR1 is MGHRA and CDR2 is YSYEKL. The CDR3 sequence: CASSQVLENTEAFF. The CDR3, as DNA: TGCGCCAGCAGCCAAGTGCTTGAGAACACTGAAGCTTTCTTT.

This clonotype has more than one count but fewer than ten. The V call is TRBV20-1, the J call TRBJ1-1; tentatively, D is TRBD1 (5 bases). Looked up from germline, CDR1 is DFQATT and CDR2 is SNEGSKA (reference sequence). The CDR3 runs to 14 residues. Trimming left V 3 bases short and J 1 base short, with 12 bases between. CDR3 loop: CSARGGSWNTEAFF. The CDR3 DNA reads as TGCAGTGCTAGGGGGGGGTCATGGAACACTGAAGCTTTCTTT.

Ten or more counts support this clonotype. The rearrangement uses TRBV7-2 and TRBJ2-4; D not resolved. Germline V gives CDR1 SGHTA, CDR2 FQGNSA. The V end was cut by 1 base, the J end by 0 bases, with 10 bases between. The CDR3 extends over 16 amino acids. The DNA of the CDR3 is TGTGCCAGCAGCTTAGGGTTGCAGCGAGCCAAAAACATTCAGTACTTC. This translates into CASSLGLQRAKNIQYF.

This clonotype was found many times. The chain combines TRBV12-3 or TRBV12-4 with TRBJ1-1, with D possibly matching TRBD1 (6 bases). The V and J ends lost 6 bases and 1 base respectively, with 12 bases between them. The CDR3 runs to 14 residues. DNA for the CDR3: TGTGCCAGCAGACTGGACAGACAGAACACTGAAGCTTTCTTT. Its translation is CASRLDRQNTEAFF.

This clonotype was detected a few times. V gene TRBV2 combines with J gene TRBJ1-6; tentatively, D is TRBD1 (6 bases). The CDR3 is made up of 15 amino acids. The V gene's germline CDR1 is SNHLY and CDR2 FYNNEI. Deletions cut 3 bases from V and 4 bases from J, with 10 bases between. The CDR3 here is CASSDGQKYNSPLHF. Written as DNA, the CDR3 is TGTGCCAGCAGTGACGGACAGAAATATAATTCACCCCTCCACTTT.

The V gene is TRBV7-9, the J gene TRBJ1-4; unclear D gene. V gave up 2 bases and J gave up 0 bases, with 7 bases separating them. CDR3 length equals 15 residues. Germline V gene sequence: CDR1 SEHNR, CDR2 FQNEAQ (reference sequence). As DNA, the CDR3 is TGTGCCAGCAGCTTACTCCTAGCAACTAATGAAAAACTGTTTTTT. It translates to CASSLLLATNEKLFF. Filled out from reference TRBV7-9 and TRBJ1-4, the complete variable domain reads DTGVSQNPRHKITKRGQNVTFRCDPISEHNRLYWYRQTLGQGPEFLTYFQNEAQLEKSRLLSDRFSAERPKGSFSTLEIQRTEQGDSAMYLCASSLLLATNEKLFFGSGTQLSVL.

This rearrangement joins TRBV20-1 to TRBJ1-2; tentative D call: TRBD1 (5 bases). The V end lost 3 bases, the J end lost 8 bases, and 10 bases lay between the germline ends. The length of the CDR3 is 11 residues. The germline gives CDR1 DFQATT, CDR2 SNEGSKA (reference sequence). CDR3 sequence (DNA): TGCAGTGCTAGTGGGGGACCCGGCTACACCTTC. This sequence encodes CSASGGPGYTF.

The DNA of the CDR3 is TGCAGCGTTTACACAGGGGAAGAGACCCAGTACTTC. It translates to CSVYTGEETQYF. This rearrangement joins TRBV29-1 to TRBJ2-5, with 7 bases aligning to TRBD1. V was pared by 5 bases and J by 3 bases, with 3 bases of the junction left unmatched. Germline lookup yields CDR1 SQVTM and CDR2 ANQGSEA. The CDR3 consists of 12 residues.

This clonotype was counted many times. The chain carries TRBV20-1 and TRBJ2-7, with 9 positions matching TRBD1. The CDR3 runs to 14 residues. The germline CDR1 and CDR2 sequences are DFQATT and SNEGSKA (reference sequence). The V and J ends lost 1 base and 4 bases, in that order; junction bases with no gene match: 5. The CDR3 loop is CSARATGQGYEQYF. CDR3 nucleotide sequence: TGCAGTGCTAGAGCCACGGGACAGGGTTACGAGCAGTACTTC.

Here the CDR3 DNA reads TGCAGTGCCAAAAAGGGGGGGGGCTCCTACGAGCAGTACTTC. Translated: CSAKKGGGSYEQYF. V and J are TRBV20-1 and TRBJ2-7; tentative D call: TRBD2 (7 bases). CDR3 length: 14 residues. Germline values: CDR1 DFQATT, CDR2 SNEGSKA (reference sequence). Trimming took off 6 bases at V and 0 bases at J, with 15 bases between the two ends.

The table lists this clonotype with many counts. This chain uses TRBV6-1 with TRBJ1-5, with 8 bases matching TRBD1. The germline V gene has CDR1 MNHNS and CDR2 SASEGT. With 6 bases clipped from V and 5 bases from J, the junction kept 6 bases outside the gene matches. The length of the CDR3 is 14 residues. CDR3 DNA: TGTGCCAGCAGGACCGGACAGGGAGATCAGCCCCAGCATTTT. Translating gives CASRTGQGDQPQHF.

The chain is built from TRBV18 and TRBJ2-2, with D perhaps TRBD1 (5 bases). The germline gives CDR1 KGHSH, CDR2 LQKENI. V was pared by 6 bases and J by 3 bases, with 11 bases between. The CDR3 runs to 14 residues. CDR3: CASSRSRDTGELFF. Here the CDR3 DNA reads TGTGCCAGCTCGCGGTCCAGGGACACCGGGGAGCTGTTTTTT.

This clonotype was seen only a few times. CDR3 nucleotides: TGTGCCAGCAGTTTTCACCGGGGGGCAATCAAGGATGAGCAGTTCTTC. It yields the protein CASSFHRGAIKDEQFF. The chain has TRBV12-3 or TRBV12-4 and TRBJ2-1; D possibly corresponds to TRBD2 (7 bases). The V and J ends lost 3 bases and 8 bases respectively, with 20 bases between them. CDR3 length: 16 amino acids.

The chain has TRBV4-1 and TRBJ1-5; perhaps TRBD1 as D (6 bases). CDR3 length: 16 amino acids. V gave up 3 bases and J gave up 1 base, with 13 bases separating them. Germline CDR1 reads MGHRA; CDR2 reads YSYEKL. The CDR3 sequence is CASSQPLQGSNQPQHF. CDR3 coding DNA: TGCGCCAGCAGCCAGCCCCTCCAGGGGAGCAATCAGCCCCAGCATTTT.